This T cell receptor beta chain came from a study of blood T cells in healthy people across ages. Study-level findings and limits: Roughly linear age-related decline in beta diversity appeared, significant by age around 42. Aged donors had fewer naive CD4+ cells and lower diversity than long-lived donors.

V gave up 4 bases and J gave up 6 bases, with 32 bases separating them. The CDR3 has 20 amino acids. Germline V gene data show CDR1 as SGHRS and CDR2 as YFSETQ. A sample-barcoded 5' primer and a J-beta primer mix were used in a second PCR of about 7 to 12 cycles. One entry per CDR3 protein, called by TCRdb with MiXCR from the 5' RACE reads. The sample includes about 930,000 distinct CDR3 sequences, 29% of them seen just once. This clonotype was seen a few times. Its antigen is currently unknown. These data were also filed under a second study, of T cells of mothers and their children. That investigation notes: The second PCR's M1S primer added sample barcodes and 2-4 random nucleotides. The search for persistent microchimeric T cell clones detected none.

Sequencing used blood. This chain links TRBV5-1 with TRBJ2-1, with D possibly being TRBD2 (5 bases). This TCR was recovered from a middle-aged woman in good health. The CDR3 region has the DNA TGCGCCAGCAGCCAATACCCTCTGGACGAAGGAGGCGATCGTTTCAATGAGCAGTTCTTC. It is translated as CASSQYPLDEGGDRFNEQFF.